This is a list of T cell receptor beta chains from one sample in a study of blood T cell repertoires in COVID-19. Data came from immunoSEQ multiplex PCR; TCRdb stores just in-frame clones and leaves some out. The data hold around 80,000 clones, with around 88% observed a single time. Sequencing input: peripheral blood. The receptor source for this set is a woman over 75 with acute or convalescent COVID-19. The CDR3 runs from the conserved cysteine through the conserved F or W. The D gene is left open where the match is weak.

CDR3 DNA: TGTGCCAGCATGCCATCCAGCTCTGGAAACACCATATATTTT
CDR3 protein: CASMPSSSGNTIYF
D gene: .
J gene: TRBJ1-3
V gene: TRBV25-1

CDR3 DNA: TGTGCCAGCAGCCCCAGGTCGGGGTCCAATTCACCCCTCCACTTT
CDR3 protein: CASSPRSGSNSPLHF
D gene: .
J gene: TRBJ1-6
V gene: TRBV5-6

CDR3 DNA: TGCGCCAGCAGCCGACAGGGAAACTATGGCTACACCTTC
CDR3 protein: CASSRQGNYGYTF
D gene: TRBD1
J gene: TRBJ1-2
V gene: TRBV4-3

CDR3 DNA: TGTGCCAGCAGCTTGGCCACAGGTGCCTACGAGCAGTACTTC
CDR3 protein: CASSLATGAYEQYF
D gene: .
J gene: TRBJ2-7
V gene: TRBV5-6

CDR3 DNA: TGTGCCTGGAGGGGGGGCTCCAAGTTAAGCGGGAGGTACAATGAGCAGTTCTTC
CDR3 protein: CAWRGGSKLSGRYNEQFF
D gene: TRBD2
J gene: TRBJ2-1
V gene: TRBV30

CDR3 DNA: TGTGCCAGCAGCCGGAGAGGCCCTAGGACTGAAGCTTTCTTT
CDR3 protein: CASSRRGPRTEAFF
D gene: .
J gene: TRBJ1-1
V gene: TRBV14

CDR3 DNA: TGCGCCAGCAGCTTCCTGACAGGGGTCTCCTACGAGCAGTACTTC
CDR3 protein: CASSFLTGVSYEQYF
D gene: TRBD1
J gene: TRBJ2-7
V gene: TRBV5-1

CDR3 DNA: TGTGCCAGCGCAGGGCTGCGGAACACCGGGGAGCTGTTTTTT
CDR3 protein: CASAGLRNTGELFF
D gene: .
J gene: TRBJ2-2
V gene: TRBV2

CDR3 DNA: TGTGCCAGCAGTTTAGACAGGACCGGGGAGCTGTTTTTT
CDR3 protein: CASSLDRTGELFF
D gene: .
J gene: TRBJ2-2
V gene: TRBV12-3/TRBV12-4

CDR3 DNA: TGTGCCAGCAGAAGGCTAGCGGGCTACGAGCAGTACTTC
CDR3 protein: CASRRLAGYEQYF
D gene: TRBD2
J gene: TRBJ2-7
V gene: TRBV5-6